Below, 32 T cell receptor beta chains from the same sample are listed, as sequenced in a study of cytomegalovirus exposure and HLA in healthy donors. Assay used: immunoSEQ multiplex PCR; TCRdb lists only in-frame clones, some missing. The repertoire includes some 150,000 clones, more than 85% of them detected once, and about 0.75% sits in the top ten. Sequencing input: PBMCs. The receptors derive from a man between 18 and 35 years old in good health and CMV-seronegative.

This clone was seen just once. This chain joins TRBV28 and TRBJ1-5, with 8 bases identical to TRBD1. Looked up from germline, CDR1 is MDHEN and CDR2 is SYDVKM. The CDR3 sequence is 13 residues long. Trimming removed 8 bases from V and 5 bases from J; junction bases left unmatched: 5. CDR3 loop: CASRTGGYQPQHF. The CDR3 nucleotides are TGTGCCAGCCGAACAGGGGGTTATCAGCCCCAGCATTTT. Together with reference TRBV28 and TRBJ1-5, the CDR3 gives the full variable domain: DVKVTQSSRYLVKRTGEKVFLECVQDMDHENMFWYRQDPGLGLRLIYFSYDVKMKEKGDIPEGYSVSREKKERFSLILESASTNQTSMYLCASRTGGYQPQHFGDGTRLSIL.

The chain links TRBV7-2 to TRBJ1-5; 10 positions match TRBD1. Trimming took 4 bases from V and 6 from J; bases not matched to a gene: 6. This CDR3 spans 15 amino acids. CDR1 SGHTA and CDR2 FQGNSA come from the germline V gene. The CDR3 nucleotides read TGTGCCAGCAGCTCGACAGGGGGCGCAGGTCAGCCCCAGCATTTT. It encodes CASSSTGGAGQPQHF.

The chain joins TRBV27 to TRBJ2-1; TRBD2 agrees at 8 bases. The germline gives CDR1 MNHEY, CDR2 SMNVEV (reference sequence). V dropped 5 bases and J dropped 8; count of bases not matched to a gene: 8. CDR3 length: 14 residues. The chain's CDR3 is CASSPHSRGDEQFF. The CDR3 coding sequence is TGTGCCAGCAGTCCCCACTCGCGGGGGGATGAGCAGTTCTTC.

This clone was picked up one time. The chain carries TRBV28 and TRBJ1-4, with a tentative D call TRBD1 (6 bases). Trimming stripped 3 bases from V and 8 bases from J, with 25 bases between. The V gene's germline CDR1 is MDHEN and CDR2 SYDVKM. The CDR3 sequence is 18 residues long. The CDR3 nucleotides read TGTGCCAGCAGTTTGGAGTTGGACAGTTCTCGGTGGGGCGAAAAACTGTTTTTT. Protein product: CASSLELDSSRWGEKLFF.

The J gene is TRBJ2-5, the V gene TRBV19; 8 nucleotides agree with TRBD2. This CDR3 is 19 amino acids long. CDR1 LNHDA and CDR2 SQIVND come from the germline V gene (reference sequence). V shed 6 bases and J 1 base; nucleotides not matched to a gene: 19. DNA for the CDR3: TGTGCCAGTAGCCACCCAGTGAGGCTAGCGGGCATCCCCCAAGAGACCCAGTACTTC. Residues: CASSHPVRLAGIPQETQYF.

The V and J genes are TRBV2 and TRBJ1-3; 8 bases line up with TRBD1. The CDR3 consists of 15 residues. Germline values: CDR1 SNHLY, CDR2 FYNNEI. V was clipped by 5 bases and J by 3 bases; unmatched bases: 6. The CDR3 DNA reads TGTGCCAGCAGTCCACAGGGGGGACGTGGAAACACCATATATTTT. Protein: CASSPQGGRGNTIYF.

The rearrangement uses TRBV15 and TRBJ1-2; 10 bases map to TRBD1. This CDR3 has 15 amino acids. V gave up 1 base and J gave up 6 bases; unmatched junction bases: 5. Germline-derived CDR1 and CDR2 are LNHNV and YYDKDF (reference sequence). Here the CDR3 reads CATSRGDRGADGYTF. CDR3 DNA: TGTGCCACCAGCAGAGGGGACAGGGGAGCGGATGGCTACACCTTC.

The V call is TRBV27, the J call TRBJ2-1, with D tentatively TRBD2 (7 bases). Trimming removed 3 bases at V and 2 bases at J, with 17 bases between. This CDR3 is built from 17 residues. CDR1 and CDR2 from the germline V gene are MNHEY and SMNVEV (reference sequence). For the CDR3, the DNA is TGTGCCAGCAGTTTGAGGGGGGGGCCTACCACCTACAATGAGCAGTTCTTC. Its translation is CASSLRGGPTTYNEQFF.

J is TRBJ1-5 and V is TRBV2, with 10 nucleotides matching TRBD1. This CDR3 is 15 amino acids long. V gave up 1 base and J gave up 6 bases; unmatched junction bases: 3. Germline CDR1 is SNHLY and CDR2 is FYNNEI. The CDR3 DNA is TGTGCCAGCAGTGAAGGACAGGGGGCAGGTCAGCCCCAGCATTTT. Translation: CASSEGQGAGQPQHF.

A single count supports this clone. The chain uses TRBV29-1 and TRBJ1-2; 8 bases match TRBD1. With 7 bases clipped from V and 6 bases from J, the junction kept 10 bases outside the gene matches. The CDR3 is 13 residues long. Germline V gene lookup returns CDR1 SQVTM and CDR2 ANQGSEA. The CDR3 coding sequence is TGCAGCGGGCAGGCAGGGGGCGCGGATGGCTACACCTTC. Its translation is CSGQAGGADGYTF.

This chain joins TRBV5-6 and TRBJ2-5; 8 bases align to TRBD2. This CDR3 is built from 15 residues. V dropped 4 bases and J dropped 1; count of bases not matched to a gene: 6. Germline-derived CDR1 and CDR2 are SGHDT and YYEEEE. DNA of the CDR3: TGTGCCAGCAGCAAGCGTCGGGGGGGCCAAGAGACCCAGTACTTC. This translates into CASSKRRGGQETQYF.

The chain recombines TRBV29-1 with TRBJ2-7, with 11 bases matching TRBD2. V was clipped by 7 bases and J by 7 bases; unmatched bases: 3. Germline assignment: CDR1 SQVTM and CDR2 ANQGSEA. CDR3 size: 11 residues. The CDR3 region is CSAASGREQYV. The CDR3 bases are TGCAGCGCCGCTAGCGGGAGGGAGCAGTACGTC.

The rearrangement joins TRBV5-6 to TRBJ1-5; possible D gene TRBD1, 6 bases. The V and J ends lost 4 bases and 8 bases respectively, with 16 bases between them. This CDR3 has 14 amino acids. Germline assignment: CDR1 SGHDT and CDR2 YYEEEE. The DNA of the CDR3 is TGTGCCAGCAGCGATCAGGGGACTAAGGAGCCCCAGCATTTT. Translation gives CASSDQGTKEPQHF.

The genes are TRBV5-4 and TRBJ2-1; 11 bases align to TRBD2. CDR1 and CDR2 (germline): SGHNT, YYREEE (reference sequence). This CDR3 contains 17 residues. Trimming cost V 6 bases and J 1 base; bases outside gene matches: 9. Here the CDR3 reads CASNPRTSGLSYNEQFF. The CDR3 region has the DNA TGTGCCAGCAACCCTCGGACTAGCGGGTTGTCCTACAATGAGCAGTTCTTC.

The chain employs TRBV29-1 and TRBJ2-5; perhaps TRBD2 as D (5 bases). Germline V CDR1 and CDR2: SQVTM, ANQGSEA. V lost 4 bases to trimming and J lost 3 bases, with 12 bases between them. CDR3 size: 13 residues. In DNA, the CDR3 is TGCAGCGTTGTTACGGGGAAAGAAGAGACCCAGTACTTC. It codes for CSVVTGKEETQYF.

The V and J genes are TRBV6-1 and TRBJ1-2, with 10 positions matching TRBD1. The CDR3 has 14 residues. The V segment lost 8 bases and the J segment 8 bases; nucleotides outside the gene matches: 11. CDR1 and CDR2 from the germline V gene are MNHNS and SASEGT. The CDR3 protein is CASYTGTGDLGYTF. The DNA for the CDR3 is TGTGCCAGCTATACCGGGACAGGGGATTTGGGCTACACCTTC.

The rearrangement links TRBV11-2 to TRBJ2-2; the match to TRBD2 covers 9 bases. Per germline, CDR1 SGHAT and CDR2 FQNNGV. V shed 5 bases, J shed 5 bases, and the junction held 3 bases outside the gene matches. The CDR3 is 14 residues long. CDR3 protein: CASSVSGSTGELFF. In nucleotides, the CDR3 is TGTGCCAGCAGCGTTAGCGGGAGTACCGGGGAGCTGTTTTTT. The complete variable domain, with remaining parts taken from reference TRBV11-2 and TRBJ2-2, reads EAGVAQSPRYKIIEKRQSVAFWCNPISGHATLYWYQQILGQGPKLLIQFQNNGVVDDSQLPKDRFSAERLKGVDSTLKIQPAKLEDSAVYLCASSVSGSTGELFFGEGSRLTVL.

The genes are TRBV11-3 and TRBJ2-2; 11 bases are shared with TRBD2. The trim removed 7 bases at V and 7 bases at J, leaving 8 bases unmatched. The CDR3 covers 15 residues. Per germline, CDR1 SGHNT and CDR2 YENEEA. Written as DNA, the CDR3 is TGTGCCAGCACCTGGACTAGCGGGTTTGTCGGGGAGCTGTTTTTT. Amino acids: CASTWTSGFVGELFF.

V usage is TRBV9 and J usage is TRBJ1-5, with unresolved D. Between the trimmed V and J ends, which lost 2 bases and 5 bases, there was a span of 14 bases. CDR3 length: 15 residues. CDR1 and CDR2 from the germline V gene are SGDLS and YYNGEE. The CDR3: CASSVGGGVDQPQHF. The CDR3 bases are TGTGCCAGCAGCGTCGGCGGCGGGGTCGATCAGCCCCAGCATTTT.

The J gene is TRBJ2-7, the V gene TRBV7-8; 12 nucleotides match TRBD1. CDR1 is SGHVS and CDR2 is FQNEAQ in the germline V gene. Trimming cost V 2 bases and J 5 bases; bases outside gene matches: 7. The length of the CDR3 is 16 residues. CDR3 sequence (DNA): TGTGCCAGCAGCTTACGCTCGGGACAGGGGGCAGACGAGCAGTACGTC. Amino acid sequence: CASSLRSGQGADEQYV.

The V gene is TRBV4-3, the J gene TRBJ2-2; 7 nucleotides align to TRBD1. Germline assignment: CDR1 LGHNA and CDR2 YSLEER. V lost 1 base, J lost 1 base, and 3 bases stayed unmatched. The CDR3 runs 16 residues. The CDR3 bases are TGCGCCAGCAGCCAAGTTGGACAGGTGAACACCGGGGAGCTGTTTTTT. This codes for CASSQVGQVNTGELFF.

Only one count was recorded for this clone. The genes are TRBV18 and TRBJ2-5, with D perhaps matching TRBD1 (6 bases). CDR1 and CDR2 from the germline V gene are KGHSH and LQKENI. Trimming shortened V by 3 bases and J by 9 bases, and 11 bases separated the two germline ends. This CDR3 has 12 residues. CDR3 bases: TGTGCCAGCTCACCTACAGGGACGGCCCAGTACTTC. Translation gives CASSPTGTAQYF. Supplemented by reference TRBV18 and TRBJ2-5, the full variable domain reads NAGVMQNPRHLVRRRGQEARLRCSPMKGHSHVYWYRQLPEEGLKFMVYLQKENIIDESGMPKERFSAEFPKEGPSILRIQQVVRGDSAAYFCASSPTGTAQYFGPGTRLLVL.

V is TRBV7-9 and J is TRBJ1-1; no reliable D call. CDR3 size: 15 residues. From germline, CDR1 is SEHNR and CDR2 FQNEAQ (reference sequence). Trimming stripped 3 bases from V and 0 bases from J, with 11 bases between. The CDR3 here is CASSFPRVMNTEAFF. CDR3 nucleotide sequence: TGTGCCAGCAGCTTTCCGCGGGTGATGAACACTGAAGCTTTCTTT.

CDR3 sequence (DNA): TGTGCCATCAGTGAGTCAACAGGGGGGTCGTTATACTATGGCTACACCTTC. Translated: CAISESTGGSLYYGYTF. The rearrangement links TRBV10-3 to TRBJ1-2; 8 nucleotides align to TRBD1. V shed 0 bases, J shed 3 bases, and the junction held 9 bases outside the gene matches. This CDR3 spans 17 amino acids. Germline CDR1 reads ENHRY; CDR2 reads SYGVKD.

The chain couples TRBV6-6 to TRBJ2-2; TRBD2 matches 13 bases. V lost 10 bases to trimming and J lost 5 bases; unmatched junction nucleotides: 4. In germline, CDR1 is MNHNY, CDR2 SVGAGI (reference sequence). The CDR3 has 14 amino acids. DNA for the CDR3: TGTGCCACCCCGGGACTAGCGGGAACCGGGGAGCTGTTTTTT. Protein: CATPGLAGTGELFF.

This chain links TRBV7-9 with TRBJ1-5, with TRBD1 as a possible D gene (6 bases). Germline V lookup: CDR1 SEHNR, CDR2 FQNEAQ (reference sequence). The CDR3 runs 18 residues. Trimming removed 1 base at V and 0 bases at J, with 16 bases between. Written as DNA, the CDR3 is TGTGCCAGCAGCTTAGAGTCGTCAGGGGTTTATAGCAATCAGCCCCAGCATTTT. Encoded protein: CASSLESSGVYSNQPQHF.

V is TRBV7-2 and J is TRBJ2-7, with TRBD2 as a possible D gene (6 bases). Germline CDR1 is SGHTA and CDR2 is FQGNSA. CDR3 size: 14 residues. V dropped 5 bases and J dropped 6 bases, with 17 bases sitting between them. CDR3: CASSPHPRGREQYV. In DNA form, the CDR3 reads TGTGCCAGCAGCCCCCATCCGCGGGGTCGCGAGCAGTACGTC.

The J gene is TRBJ2-3, the V gene TRBV6-6; D call uncertain. This CDR3 comprises 12 residues. Germline values: CDR1 MNHNY, CDR2 SVGAGI (reference sequence). V was shortened by 2 bases and J by 7 bases, with 7 bases between the two germline ends. The CDR3 spells CASSYIANTQYF. The CDR3 DNA is TGTGCCAGCAGTTACATAGCTAATACGCAGTATTTT.

V and J are TRBV7-2 and TRBJ1-4, with D possibly TRBD1 on 6 matching bases. The germline gives CDR1 SGHTA, CDR2 FQGNSA. Trimming stripped 4 bases from V and 1 base from J, with 10 bases between. The CDR3 loop spans 15 amino acids. The CDR3 spells CASSSQGLTNEKLFF. The CDR3 region has the DNA TGTGCCAGCAGCTCACAGGGATTAACTAATGAAAAACTGTTTTTT.

V gene TRBV11-2 combines with J gene TRBJ2-1; 9 nucleotides line up with TRBD2. The CDR3 length is 16 residues. Trimming took 6 bases from V and 5 from J; bases not matched to a gene: 11. Per germline, CDR1 SGHAT and CDR2 FQNNGV. The CDR3 nucleotides are TGTGCCAGCAGACCCACCGGACTAGCGTTAGACAATGAGCAGTTCTTC. Its protein is CASRPTGLALDNEQFF. The complete variable domain, with remaining parts taken from reference TRBV11-2 and TRBJ2-1, reads EAGVAQSPRYKIIEKRQSVAFWCNPISGHATLYWYQQILGQGPKLLIQFQNNGVVDDSQLPKDRFSAERLKGVDSTLKIQPAKLEDSAVYLCASRPTGLALDNEQFFGPGTRLTVL.

The chain employs TRBV28 and TRBJ2-7; D may be TRBD2 (5 bases). Trimming shortened V by 5 bases and J by 6 bases, and 23 bases separated the two germline ends. The V gene's germline CDR1 is MDHEN and CDR2 SYDVKM. The CDR3 sequence is 16 residues long. CDR3 protein: CASSPHQPGYLGEQYV. DNA for the CDR3: TGTGCCAGCAGTCCACACCAACCGGGATACCTCGGCGAGCAGTACGTC.

This clone was seen only once. The chain has TRBV6-5 and TRBJ2-7; possibly TRBD2 for D (6 bases). V was shortened by 4 bases and J by 0 bases, with 16 bases between the two germline ends. CDR1 and CDR2 (germline): MNHEY, SVGAGI. The CDR3 covers 16 residues. CDR3 nucleotides: TGTGCCAGCAGTTTCAACGGGCGGCGGGACTCCTACGAGCAGTACTTC. Translated: CASSFNGRRDSYEQYF.